This T cell receptor (beta chain) stems from a study of T-cell reconstitution after alpha-beta-depleted transplantation in children. Preparing the TCRbeta library involved the use of unique molecular identifiers. Using its own MiXCR run on the PCR reads, TCRdb lists one record per CDR3 protein. Among about 500,000 distinct CDR3 sequences listed, less than 35% were seen once. V was pared by 3 bases and J by 5 bases, with 7 bases of the junction left unmatched. CDR1 and CDR2 (germline): LGHDT, YNNKEL (reference sequence). This CDR3 contains 15 residues. This sample comprised PBMCs from the stem cell graft donor, obtained from the stem cell graft. The chain employs TRBV3-1 and TRBJ2-3; 8 nucleotides match TRBD1. The sequence was obtained from a human donor who donated a stem cell graft to a child with aplastic anemia. The DNA for the CDR3 is TGTGCCAGCAGCCACCGACAGGGGAAAGGAGATACGCAGTATTTT. Translating it yields CASSHRQGKGDTQYF.